This T cell receptor (beta chain) was identified in a study of blood T cell repertoires in COVID-19 (dated by TCRdb to 2020 to 2021). With regard to the full study: The collaborator samples originated in the United States, Italy and Spain and spanned the acute and convalescent phases of COVID-19. The repertoires were released in a freely available public database meant as a resource for research on the immune response to SARS-CoV-2. The dataset comprised deeply sampled blood TCRbeta repertoires from subjects exposed to, actively infected with, or recovered from COVID-19. Where available, HLA class I and class II types were obtained from metadata supplied by the sample provider rather than from assay-based typing. The material from the prospective study consisted of cDNA or gDNA derived from T cells, B-cell-depleted T cells, or PBMCs. The samples were drawn from two sources: the first 160 participants of the ongoing ImmuneRACE study, and 950 to 1,500 subjects contributed by 6 global collaborators. A de-identified subject ID, COVID-19 status, age in years and sex were almost always included in the sample metadata.

Enrolling through a virtual design, the prospective study's participants ranged in age from roughly 18 to 89 years and lived across roughly 24 United States geographic areas. In the prospective study, participants were assigned to cohorts based on the clinical history participants reported in a screening survey and a study questionnaire. In the prospective study, mobile phlebotomists collected whole blood, serum and a nasopharyngeal or oropharyngeal swab from each participant. Prospective study participants could optionally give additional blood draws and questionnaires over an approximately two-month period. Before DNA extraction, blood samples from the prospective study were shipped at room temperature or frozen. The immunoSEQ Assay, a bias-controlled multiplex PCR, was used to amplify TCRbeta CDR3 regions from genomic DNA. For the original study's pipeline: The number of nucleated cells in each sample was estimated by amplification of reference gene primers within the assay. To quantify the absolute abundance of each unique TCRbeta CDR3 rearrangement, sequence reads were collapsed and filtered. For each sample, productive Simpson clonality was calculated by taking the square root of Simpson's diversity index across productive rearrangements. Drawn from immuneACCESS, this table holds only the in-frame rearrangements with V and J called that TCRdb kept. Clones are partly lost; checked studies trace under half to an unresolved V gene and leave the rest unexplained. The D gene and trimming were derived from the DNA, and the V and J assignments and clone size from that table. The sample table shows about 360,000 clones, and roughly 87% are seen once. Jointly, the top ten make up approximately 2.1% of the sample.

General findings and caveats noted by the study authors: How much clinical and demographic metadata was included differed by source and by participant, and the metadata was provided uncurated.

The CDR3 runs 14 residues from the cysteine to the phenylalanine. Only CDR3 DNA remains: 42 bases, in frame from the first base. The germline ends are 14 bases apart after V is trimmed by 3 bases and J by 3 bases. CDR1 and CDR2 (GTSNPN, SVGIG) derive from the germline V gene (reference sequence). Notes on this clone: Its antigen is not yet known. The record has no base qualities; no much larger clone is one base away.

In this chain, TRBV30 is recombined with TRBJ2-5; the best D guess is TRBD2, with 7 bases matching. The TCR was taken from a woman aged 35 to 49 with acute COVID-19. Sequenced sample: PBMCs or T cells enriched from blood (not recorded which). The DNA sequence is TGTGCCTGGAGCCGGGGGGCCCCAGAAGAGACCCAGTACTTC. It codes for CAWSRGAPEETQYF.